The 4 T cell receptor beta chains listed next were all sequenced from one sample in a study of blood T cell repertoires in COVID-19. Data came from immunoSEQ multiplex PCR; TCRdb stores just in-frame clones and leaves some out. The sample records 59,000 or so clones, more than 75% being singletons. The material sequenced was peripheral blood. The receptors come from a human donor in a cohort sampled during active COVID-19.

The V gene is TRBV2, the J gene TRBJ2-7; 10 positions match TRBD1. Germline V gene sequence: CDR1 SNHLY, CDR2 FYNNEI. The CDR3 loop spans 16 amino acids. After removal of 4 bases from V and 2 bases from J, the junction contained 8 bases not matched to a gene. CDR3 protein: CASSGLRDRGPYEQYF. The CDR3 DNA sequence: TGTGCCAGCAGTGGCCTCCGGGACAGGGGCCCCTACGAGCAGTACTTC.

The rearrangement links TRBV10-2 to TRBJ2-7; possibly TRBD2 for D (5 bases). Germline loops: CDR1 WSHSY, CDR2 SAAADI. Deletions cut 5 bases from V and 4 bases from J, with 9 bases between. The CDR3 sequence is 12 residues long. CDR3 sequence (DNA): TGCGCCAGCAGTCCTAGCAGATACGAGCAGTACTTC. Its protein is CASSPSRYEQYF.

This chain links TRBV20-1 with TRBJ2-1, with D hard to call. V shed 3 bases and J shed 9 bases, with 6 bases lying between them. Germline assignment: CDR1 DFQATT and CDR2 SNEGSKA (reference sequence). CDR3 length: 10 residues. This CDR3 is CSASRSEQFF. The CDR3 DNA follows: TGCAGTGCTAGTCGGAGTGAGCAGTTCTTC.

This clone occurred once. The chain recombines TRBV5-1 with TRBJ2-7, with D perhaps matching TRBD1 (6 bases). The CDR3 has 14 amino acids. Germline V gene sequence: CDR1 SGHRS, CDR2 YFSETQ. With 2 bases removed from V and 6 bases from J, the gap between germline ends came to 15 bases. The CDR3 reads CASSLTTGIGEQYF. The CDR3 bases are TGCGCCAGCAGCTTAACCACAGGGATAGGCGAGCAGTACTTC. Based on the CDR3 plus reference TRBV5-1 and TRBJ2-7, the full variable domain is KAGVTQTPRYLIKTRGQQVTLSCSPISGHRSVSWYQQTPGQGLQFLFEYFSETQRNKGNFPGRFSGRQFSNSRSEMNVSTLELGDSALYLCASSLTTGIGEQYFGPGTRLTVT.